The rows below give T cell receptor beta chains drawn from one sample of a study of long-term antiretroviral therapy in people with HIV. The table came from immunoSEQ multiplex PCR; TCRdb's copy has only in-frame clones and leaves some out. The repertoire holds more than 20,000 clones, about 80% seen once, with more than 15% in the top ten. This specimen was unsorted PBMCs, taken 0.5 years before starting antiretroviral therapy. These receptors originate from a man aged 40-55 years with HIV. The CDR3 runs from the conserved cysteine through the conserved F or W. Fields, in order: J gene, V gene, D gene, clone size, CDR3 protein, CDR3 DNA. The D gene is left open where the match is weak. Clone size is stated in some rows and not others, as once, few, many or a class when expanded.

j_gene: TRBJ1-1
v_gene: TRBV11-3
d_gene: -
abundance: -
CDR3aa: CASSEGSGQEAFF
CDR3nt: TGTGCCAGCAGCGAAGGGTCCGGTCAAGAAGCTTTCTTT

j_gene: TRBJ1-2
v_gene: TRBV28
d_gene: TRBD1
abundance: once
CDR3aa: CASSTPGQGLYGYTF
CDR3nt: TGTGCCAGCAGTACTCCGGGACAGGGGTTGTATGGCTACACCTTC

j_gene: TRBJ1-1
v_gene: TRBV27
d_gene: -
abundance: -
CDR3aa: CASSLSPGTNTEAFF
CDR3nt: TGTGCCAGCAGTTTATCTCCAGGGACGAACACTGAAGCTTTCTTT

j_gene: TRBJ1-1
v_gene: TRBV5-1
d_gene: -
abundance: medium-sized
CDR3aa: CASSLAGPPMNTEAFF
CDR3nt: TGCGCCAGCAGCTTGGCAGGCCCACCGATGAACACTGAAGCTTTCTTT

j_gene: TRBJ1-3
v_gene: TRBV18
d_gene: -
abundance: -
CDR3aa: CASSSGTPGNTIYF
CDR3nt: TGTGCCAGCTCATCCGGGACACCCGGAAACACCATATATTTT

j_gene: TRBJ2-7
v_gene: TRBV7-6
d_gene: -
abundance: -
CDR3aa: CASSSEGPNYEQYF
CDR3nt: TGTGCCAGCAGCTCAGAGGGGCCTAACTACGAGCAGTACTTC

j_gene: TRBJ1-5
v_gene: TRBV7-9
d_gene: -
abundance: -
CDR3aa: CASSSRTQPQHF
CDR3nt: TGTGCCAGCAGCTCACGTACACAGCCCCAGCATTTT

j_gene: TRBJ1-2
v_gene: TRBV30
d_gene: -
abundance: -
CDR3aa: CACRLPPNYGYTF
CDR3nt: TGTGCCTGCCGACTGCCTCCCAACTATGGCTACACCTTC

j_gene: TRBJ1-3
v_gene: TRBV5-4
d_gene: -
abundance: -
CDR3aa: CASRPQGGNTIYF
CDR3nt: TGTGCCAGCAGACCACAGGGAGGAAACACCATATATTTT

j_gene: TRBJ2-2
v_gene: TRBV11-3
d_gene: -
abundance: -
CDR3aa: CASSARQRPGELFF
CDR3nt: TGTGCCAGCAGCGCCCGACAGCGTCCCGGGGAGCTGTTTTTT

j_gene: TRBJ2-4
v_gene: TRBV6-5
d_gene: -
abundance: -
CDR3aa: CATGIDIQYF
CDR3nt: TGTGCCACTGGGATCGACATTCAGTACTTC

j_gene: TRBJ2-7
v_gene: TRBV29-1
d_gene: -
abundance: -
CDR3aa: CSVADGYEQYF
CDR3nt: TGCAGCGTTGCAGACGGCTACGAGCAGTACTTC

j_gene: TRBJ2-7
v_gene: TRBV7-2
d_gene: -
abundance: -
CDR3aa: CASRTQGGRDYEQYF
CDR3nt: TGTGCCAGCAGGACGCAGGGCGGCAGGGACTACGAGCAGTACTTC

j_gene: TRBJ2-7
v_gene: TRBV7-2
d_gene: -
abundance: -
CDR3aa: CASSQTNSYEQYF
CDR3nt: TGTGCCAGCAGCCAGACAAATTCCTACGAGCAGTACTTC

j_gene: TRBJ1-1
v_gene: TRBV7-8
d_gene: -
abundance: -
CDR3aa: CASSLDGALRPSVNTEAFF
CDR3nt: TGTGCCAGCAGCTTAGATGGGGCACTCCGGCCCTCGGTAAACACTGAAGCTTTCTTT

j_gene: TRBJ2-7
v_gene: TRBV19
d_gene: -
abundance: once
CDR3aa: CASSIGDFYEQYF
CDR3nt: TGTGCCAGTAGTATAGGGGACTTCTACGAGCAGTACTTC

j_gene: TRBJ1-1
v_gene: TRBV21-1
d_gene: -
abundance: -
CDR3aa: CASPRGERNTEAFF
CDR3nt: TGTGCCAGCCCCCGCGGGGAGCGGAACACTGAAGCTTTCTTT

j_gene: TRBJ1-1
v_gene: TRBV11-2
d_gene: -
abundance: -
CDR3aa: CASSPRWGPEAFF
CDR3nt: TGTGCCAGCAGCCCGAGATGGGGTCCTGAAGCTTTCTTT

j_gene: TRBJ2-1
v_gene: TRBV2
d_gene: -
abundance: -
CDR3aa: CASSESLSYNEQFF
CDR3nt: TGTGCCAGCAGTGAGTCTCTCTCCTACAATGAGCAGTTCTTC

j_gene: TRBJ1-1
v_gene: TRBV4-1
d_gene: TRBD1
abundance: few
CDR3aa: CASSRKTGGDEAFF
CDR3nt: TGCGCCAGCAGCCGCAAAACAGGGGGGGATGAAGCTTTCTTT

j_gene: TRBJ1-1
v_gene: TRBV4-1
d_gene: -
abundance: -
CDR3aa: CASSQDLVAIYTEAFF
CDR3nt: TGCGCCAGCAGCCAAGATCTAGTAGCCATCTACACTGAAGCTTTCTTT

j_gene: TRBJ2-7
v_gene: TRBV27
d_gene: TRBD1
abundance: -
CDR3aa: CASSEQGIGSYEQYF
CDR3nt: TGTGCCAGCAGCGAACAGGGGATTGGGTCCTACGAGCAGTACTTC

j_gene: TRBJ2-1
v_gene: TRBV2
d_gene: -
abundance: -
CDR3aa: CASSSTFSQFF
CDR3nt: TGTGCCAGCAGTTCGACCTTCTCGCAGTTCTTC

j_gene: TRBJ2-5
v_gene: TRBV15
d_gene: -
abundance: -
CDR3aa: CATSVSYGAAETQYF
CDR3nt: TGTGCCACCAGCGTCAGTTACGGTGCGGCAGAGACCCAGTACTTC

j_gene: TRBJ2-7
v_gene: TRBV20-1
d_gene: -
abundance: -
CDR3aa: CSASYEQYF
CDR3nt: TGCAGTGCTAGCTACGAGCAGTACTTC

j_gene: TRBJ1-1
v_gene: TRBV5-4
d_gene: -
abundance: once
CDR3aa: CASSSSLVNTEAFF
CDR3nt: TGTGCCAGCAGCTCCAGCCTGGTGAACACTGAAGCTTTCTTT

j_gene: TRBJ1-2
v_gene: TRBV19
d_gene: -
abundance: -
CDR3aa: CASSMAQRLYGYTF
CDR3nt: TGTGCCAGTAGTATGGCCCAGAGGCTATATGGCTACACCTTC

j_gene: TRBJ1-2
v_gene: TRBV6-5
d_gene: TRBD1
abundance: -
CDR3aa: CASSFQTGGLSGYTF
CDR3nt: TGTGCCAGCAGTTTCCAGACAGGGGGATTAAGTGGCTACACCTTC

j_gene: TRBJ1-1
v_gene: TRBV6-1
d_gene: -
abundance: -
CDR3aa: CASSEGWTEAFF
CDR3nt: TGTGCCAGCAGTGAGGGATGGACTGAAGCTTTCTTT

j_gene: TRBJ2-7
v_gene: TRBV6-5
d_gene: -
abundance: once
CDR3aa: CASSQPSGGEQYF
CDR3nt: TGTGCCAGCAGTCAACCCTCCGGGGGCGAGCAGTACTTC

j_gene: TRBJ2-6
v_gene: TRBV27
d_gene: TRBD1
abundance: -
CDR3aa: CASSYLRQGRSQKTNVLTF
CDR3nt: TGTGCCAGCAGTTACCTTAGACAGGGAAGGTCCCAAAAGACCAACGTCCTGACTTTC

j_gene: TRBJ2-1
v_gene: TRBV7-6
d_gene: -
abundance: -
CDR3aa: CASSFLSGETYNEQFF
CDR3nt: TGTGCCAGCAGCTTTCTCTCGGGGGAAACCTACAATGAGCAGTTCTTC

j_gene: TRBJ1-1
v_gene: TRBV4-1
d_gene: -
abundance: -
CDR3aa: CASSQGRGTEAFF
CDR3nt: TGCGCCAGCAGCCAAGGGCGGGGCACTGAAGCTTTCTTT

j_gene: TRBJ1-6
v_gene: TRBV7-9
d_gene: -
abundance: few
CDR3aa: CASSSRFGSLNSPLHF
CDR3nt: TGTGCCAGCAGCTCAAGATTCGGGAGCCTAAATTCACCCCTCCACTTT

j_gene: TRBJ1-5
v_gene: TRBV19
d_gene: -
abundance: -
CDR3aa: CASTRGRLDQPQHF
CDR3nt: TGTGCCAGTACTAGGGGCAGACTCGATCAGCCCCAGCATTTT

j_gene: TRBJ2-1
v_gene: TRBV6-1
d_gene: -
abundance: few
CDR3aa: CASSALTGGNEQFF
CDR3nt: TGTGCCAGCAGCGCCTTGACAGGCGGCAATGAGCAGTTCTTC

j_gene: TRBJ1-2
v_gene: TRBV28
d_gene: -
abundance: -
CDR3aa: CASSVGRANYGYTF
CDR3nt: TGTGCCAGCAGCGTGGGCAGAGCTAACTATGGCTACACCTTC

j_gene: TRBJ1-5
v_gene: TRBV2
d_gene: TRBD1
abundance: -
CDR3aa: CASKGQGNQPQHF
CDR3nt: TGTGCCAGCAAAGGACAGGGGAATCAGCCCCAGCATTTT

j_gene: TRBJ1-2
v_gene: TRBV7-2
d_gene: -
abundance: -
CDR3aa: CASSIQTGTRSGYTF
CDR3nt: TGTGCCAGCAGCATCCAAACAGGGACTCGCTCTGGCTACACCTTC

j_gene: TRBJ2-1
v_gene: TRBV5-1
d_gene: -
abundance: -
CDR3aa: CASSSHDREQFF
CDR3nt: TGCGCCAGCAGCTCCCACGACAGGGAGCAGTTCTTC